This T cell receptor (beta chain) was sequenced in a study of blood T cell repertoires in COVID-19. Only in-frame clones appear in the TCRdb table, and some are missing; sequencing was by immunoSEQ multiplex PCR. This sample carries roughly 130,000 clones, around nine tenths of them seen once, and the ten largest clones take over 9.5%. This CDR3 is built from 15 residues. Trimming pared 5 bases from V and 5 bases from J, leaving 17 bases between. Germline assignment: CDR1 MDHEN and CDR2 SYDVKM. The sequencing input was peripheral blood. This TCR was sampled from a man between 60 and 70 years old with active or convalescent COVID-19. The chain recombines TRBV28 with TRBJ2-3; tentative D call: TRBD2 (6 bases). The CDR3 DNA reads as TGTGCCAGCAGTCCAAGCGGGCTATCCGGAGATACGCAGTATTTT. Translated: CASSPSGLSGDTQYF.